The source of this T cell receptor (beta chain) is a study of T cell repertoires in cytomegalovirus infection. General study results and limits: Pooled public TCR beta family frequency picked out CMV carriers with the relevant HLA.

This clonotype was detected ten times or more. Its antigen is not known. Per the germline V gene, CDR1 is ENHRY and CDR2 is SYGVKD. V lost 0 bases and J 5 bases, leaving 10 bases between the germline ends. CDR3 length equals 15 residues. Each CDR3 protein gets one entry after TCRdb re-called the reads with MiXCR. The table lists under 200,000 distinct CDR3 sequences, approximately 9.6% of them singletons. The V call is TRBV10-3, the J call TRBJ2-2, with TRBD2 as a possible D gene (6 bases). This receptor was identified in a human donor in good health (CMV status not recorded). Some clones in this sample may be carry-over from other donors' samples. Specimen: PBMCs. The CDR3 loop reads CAISESGGGTGELFF. CDR3 nucleotides: TGTGCCATCAGTGAGTCTGGCGGAGGGACCGGGGAGCTGTTTTTT.